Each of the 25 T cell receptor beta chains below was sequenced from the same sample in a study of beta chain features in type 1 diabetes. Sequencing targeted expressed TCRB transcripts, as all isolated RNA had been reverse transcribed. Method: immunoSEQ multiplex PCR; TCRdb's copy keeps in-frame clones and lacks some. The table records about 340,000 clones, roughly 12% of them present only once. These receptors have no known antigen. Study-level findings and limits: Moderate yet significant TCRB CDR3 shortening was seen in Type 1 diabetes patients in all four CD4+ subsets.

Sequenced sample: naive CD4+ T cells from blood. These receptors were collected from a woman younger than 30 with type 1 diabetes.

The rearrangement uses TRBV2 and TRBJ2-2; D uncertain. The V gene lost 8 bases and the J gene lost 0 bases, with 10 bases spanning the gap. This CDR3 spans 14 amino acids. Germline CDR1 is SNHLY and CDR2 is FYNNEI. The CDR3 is CASLAASNTGELFF. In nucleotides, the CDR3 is TGTGCCAGCTTGGCCGCCTCGAACACCGGGGAGCTGTTTTTT.

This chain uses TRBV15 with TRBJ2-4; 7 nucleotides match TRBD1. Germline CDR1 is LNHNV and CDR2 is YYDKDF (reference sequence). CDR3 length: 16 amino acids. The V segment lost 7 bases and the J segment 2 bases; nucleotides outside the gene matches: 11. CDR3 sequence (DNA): TGTGCCACCACCCCGACAGGGAAAGGGACCAAAAACATTCAGTACTTC. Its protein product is CATTPTGKGTKNIQYF. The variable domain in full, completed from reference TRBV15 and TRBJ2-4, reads DAMVIQNPRYQVTQFGKPVTLSCSQTLNHNVMYWYQQKSSQAPKLLFHYYDKDFNNEADTPDNFQSRRPNTSFCFLDIRSPGLGDTAMYLCATTPTGKGTKNIQYFGAGTRLSVL.

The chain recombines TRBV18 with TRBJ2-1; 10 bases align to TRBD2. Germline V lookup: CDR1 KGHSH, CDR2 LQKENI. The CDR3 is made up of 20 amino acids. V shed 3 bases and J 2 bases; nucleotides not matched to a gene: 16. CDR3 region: CASSPRTVRLAGPAYNEQFF. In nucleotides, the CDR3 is TGTGCCAGCTCACCGCGGACAGTTCGACTAGCGGGCCCTGCCTACAATGAGCAGTTCTTC.

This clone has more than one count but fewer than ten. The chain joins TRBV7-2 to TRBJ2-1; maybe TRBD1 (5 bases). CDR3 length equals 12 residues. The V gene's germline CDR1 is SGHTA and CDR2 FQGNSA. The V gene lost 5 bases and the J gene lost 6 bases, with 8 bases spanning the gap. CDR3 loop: CASSPDSNEQFF. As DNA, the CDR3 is TGTGCCAGCAGCCCCGACAGCAATGAGCAGTTCTTC. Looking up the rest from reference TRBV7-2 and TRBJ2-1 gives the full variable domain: GAGVSQSPSNKVTEKGKDVELRCDPISGHTALYWYRQSLGQGLEFLIYFQGNSAPDKSGLPSDRFSAERTGGSVSTLTIQRTQQEDSAVYLCASSPDSNEQFFGPGTRLTVL.

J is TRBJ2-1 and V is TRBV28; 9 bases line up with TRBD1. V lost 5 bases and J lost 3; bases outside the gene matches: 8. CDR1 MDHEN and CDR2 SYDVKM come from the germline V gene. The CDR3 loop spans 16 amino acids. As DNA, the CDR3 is TGTGCCAGCAGTGGGGGGGACAGGGTGAGCTACAATGAGCAGTTCTTC. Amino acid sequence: CASSGGDRVSYNEQFF.

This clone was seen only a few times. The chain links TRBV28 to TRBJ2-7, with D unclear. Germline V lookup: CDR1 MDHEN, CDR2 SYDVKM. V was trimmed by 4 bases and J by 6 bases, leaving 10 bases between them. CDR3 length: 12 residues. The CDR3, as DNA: TGTGCCAGCAGTTCCGTCTCCCTCGAGCAGTACTTC. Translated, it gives CASSSVSLEQYF.

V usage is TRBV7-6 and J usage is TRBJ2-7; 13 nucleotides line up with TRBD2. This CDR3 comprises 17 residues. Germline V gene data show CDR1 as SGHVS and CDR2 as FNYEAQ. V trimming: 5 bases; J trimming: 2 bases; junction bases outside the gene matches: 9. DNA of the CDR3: TGTGCCAGCAGCGATAGGATCACTAGCGGGAGGGCCTACGAGCAGTACTTC. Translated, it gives CASSDRITSGRAYEQYF.

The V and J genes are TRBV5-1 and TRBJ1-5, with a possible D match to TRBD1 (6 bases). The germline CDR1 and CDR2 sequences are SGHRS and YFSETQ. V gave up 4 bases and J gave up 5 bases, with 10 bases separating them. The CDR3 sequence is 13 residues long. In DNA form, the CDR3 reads TGCGCCAGCAGCAGGGACACTGATCAGCCCCAGCATTTT. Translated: CASSRDTDQPQHF.

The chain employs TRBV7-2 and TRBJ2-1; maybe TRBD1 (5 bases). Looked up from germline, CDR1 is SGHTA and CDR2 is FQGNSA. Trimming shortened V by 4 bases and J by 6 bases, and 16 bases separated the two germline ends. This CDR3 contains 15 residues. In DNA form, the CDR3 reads TGTGCCAGCAGCTCGGGCAGGGATTATGGCAATGAGCAGTTCTTC. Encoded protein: CASSSGRDYGNEQFF.

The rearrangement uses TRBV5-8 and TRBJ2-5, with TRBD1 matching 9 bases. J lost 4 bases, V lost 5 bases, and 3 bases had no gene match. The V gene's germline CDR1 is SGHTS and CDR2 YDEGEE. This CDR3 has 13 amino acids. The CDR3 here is CASSRDRAETQYF. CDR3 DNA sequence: TGTGCCAGCAGTCGGGACAGGGCAGAGACCCAGTACTTC.

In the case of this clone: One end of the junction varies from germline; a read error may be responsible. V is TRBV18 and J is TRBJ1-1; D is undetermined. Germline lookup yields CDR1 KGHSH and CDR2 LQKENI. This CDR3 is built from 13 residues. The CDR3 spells CASSPGGPEERIF. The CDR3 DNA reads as TGTGCCAGCTCACCAGGAGGGCCGGAGGAGAGAATCTTT.

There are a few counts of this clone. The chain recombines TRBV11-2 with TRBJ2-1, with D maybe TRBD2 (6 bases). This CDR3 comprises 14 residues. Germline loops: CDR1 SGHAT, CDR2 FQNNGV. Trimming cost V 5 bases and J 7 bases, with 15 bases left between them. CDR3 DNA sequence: TGTGCCAGCAGCCACCCTGGGACTTGGAATGAGCAGTTCTTC. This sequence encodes CASSHPGTWNEQFF.

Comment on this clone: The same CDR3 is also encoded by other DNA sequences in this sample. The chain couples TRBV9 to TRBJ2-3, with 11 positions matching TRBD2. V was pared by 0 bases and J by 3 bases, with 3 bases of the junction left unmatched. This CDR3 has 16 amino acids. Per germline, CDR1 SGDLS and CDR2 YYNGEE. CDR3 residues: CASSVGLAGGTDTQYF. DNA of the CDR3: TGTGCCAGCAGCGTAGGCCTAGCGGGAGGTACAGATACGCAGTATTTT.

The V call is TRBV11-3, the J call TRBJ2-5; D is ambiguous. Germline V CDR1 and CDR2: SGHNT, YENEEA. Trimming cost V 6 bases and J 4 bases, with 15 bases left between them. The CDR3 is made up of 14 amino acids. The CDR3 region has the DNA TGTGCCAGCAGGCTTGGAGCCTCGAGAGAGACCCAGTACTTC. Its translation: CASRLGASRETQYF.

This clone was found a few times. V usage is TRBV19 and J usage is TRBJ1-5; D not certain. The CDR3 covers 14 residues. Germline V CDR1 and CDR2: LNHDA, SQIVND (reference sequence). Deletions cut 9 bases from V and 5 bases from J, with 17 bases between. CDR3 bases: TGTGCCAGCCACGCCCTGGGCTTTGATCAGCCCCAGCATTTT. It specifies CASHALGFDQPQHF.

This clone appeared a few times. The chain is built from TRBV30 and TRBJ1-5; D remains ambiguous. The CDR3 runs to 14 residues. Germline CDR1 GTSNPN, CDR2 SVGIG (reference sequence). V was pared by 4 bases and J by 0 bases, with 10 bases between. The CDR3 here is CAWNAGYSNQPQHF. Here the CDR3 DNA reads TGTGCCTGGAATGCGGGGTATAGCAATCAGCCCCAGCATTTT.

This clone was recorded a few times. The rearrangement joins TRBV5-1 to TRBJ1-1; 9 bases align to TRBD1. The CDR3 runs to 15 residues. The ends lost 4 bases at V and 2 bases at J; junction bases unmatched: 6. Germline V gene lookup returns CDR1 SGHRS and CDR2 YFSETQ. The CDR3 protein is CASSLRTGVNTEAFF. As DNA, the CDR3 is TGCGCCAGCAGCCTACGGACAGGGGTTAACACTGAAGCTTTCTTT. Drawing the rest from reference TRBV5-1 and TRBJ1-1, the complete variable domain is KAGVTQTPRYLIKTRGQQVTLSCSPISGHRSVSWYQQTPGQGLQFLFEYFSETQRNKGNFPGRFSGRQFSNSRSEMNVSTLELGDSALYLCASSLRTGVNTEAFFGQGTRLTVV.

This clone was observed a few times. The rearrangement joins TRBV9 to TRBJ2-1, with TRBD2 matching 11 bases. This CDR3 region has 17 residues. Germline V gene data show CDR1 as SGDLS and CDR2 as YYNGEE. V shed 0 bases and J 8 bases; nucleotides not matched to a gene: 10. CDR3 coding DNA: TGTGCCAGCAGCGTAGCTCTAGCGGGAGGTTTAAGGGATGAGCAGTTCTTC. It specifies CASSVALAGGLRDEQFF. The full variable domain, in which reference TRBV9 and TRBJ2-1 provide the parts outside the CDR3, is DSGVTQTPKHLITATGQRVTLRCSPRSGDLSVYWYQQSLDQGLQFLIQYYNGEERAKGNILERFSAQQFPDLHSELNLSSLELGDSALYFCASSVALAGGLRDEQFFGPGTRLTVL.

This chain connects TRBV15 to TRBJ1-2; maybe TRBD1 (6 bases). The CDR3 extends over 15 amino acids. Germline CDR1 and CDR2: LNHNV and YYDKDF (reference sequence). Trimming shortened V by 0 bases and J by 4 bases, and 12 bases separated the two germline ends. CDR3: CATSRDFGQSYGYTF. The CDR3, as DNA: TGTGCCACCAGCAGAGATTTCGGACAGTCCTATGGCTACACCTTC.

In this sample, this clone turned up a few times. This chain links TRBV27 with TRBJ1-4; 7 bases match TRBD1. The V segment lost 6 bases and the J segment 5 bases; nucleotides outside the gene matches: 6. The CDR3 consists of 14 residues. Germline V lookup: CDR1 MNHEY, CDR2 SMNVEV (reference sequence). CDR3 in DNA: TGTGCCAGCAGCCCGGGACAGTGGAATGAAAAACTGTTTTTT. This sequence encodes CASSPGQWNEKLFF.

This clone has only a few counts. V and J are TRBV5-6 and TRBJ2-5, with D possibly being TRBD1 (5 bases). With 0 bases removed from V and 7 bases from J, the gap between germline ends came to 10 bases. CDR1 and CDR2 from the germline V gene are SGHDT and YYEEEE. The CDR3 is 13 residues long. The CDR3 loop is CASSLGRRGTQYF. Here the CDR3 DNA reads TGTGCCAGCAGCTTGGGGAGAAGGGGGACCCAGTACTTC.

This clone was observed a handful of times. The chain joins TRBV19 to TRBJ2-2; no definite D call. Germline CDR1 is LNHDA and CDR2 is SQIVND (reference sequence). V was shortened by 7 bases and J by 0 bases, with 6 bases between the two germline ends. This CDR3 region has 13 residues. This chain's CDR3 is CASIQSNTGELFF. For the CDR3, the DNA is TGTGCCAGTATCCAGTCGAACACCGGGGAGCTGTTTTTT.

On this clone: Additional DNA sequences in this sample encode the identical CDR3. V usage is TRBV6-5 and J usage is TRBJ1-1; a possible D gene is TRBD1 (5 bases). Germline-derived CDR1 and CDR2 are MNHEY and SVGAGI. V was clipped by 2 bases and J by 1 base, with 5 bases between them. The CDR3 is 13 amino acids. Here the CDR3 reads CASSYGQNTEAFF. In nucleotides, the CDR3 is TGTGCCAGCAGTTACGGACAGAACACTGAAGCTTTCTTT.

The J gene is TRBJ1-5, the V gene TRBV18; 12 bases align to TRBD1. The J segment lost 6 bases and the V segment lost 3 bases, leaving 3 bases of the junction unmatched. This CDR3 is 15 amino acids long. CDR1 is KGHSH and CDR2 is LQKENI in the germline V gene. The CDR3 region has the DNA TGTGCCAGCTCACCGGGACAGGGGGCTGGTCAGCCCCAGCATTTT. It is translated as CASSPGQGAGQPQHF.

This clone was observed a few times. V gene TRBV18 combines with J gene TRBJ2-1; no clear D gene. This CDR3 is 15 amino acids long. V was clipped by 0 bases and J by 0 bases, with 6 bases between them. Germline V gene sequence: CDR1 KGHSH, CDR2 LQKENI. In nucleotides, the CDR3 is TGTGCCAGCTCACCACCCCCGGGCTCCTACAATGAGCAGTTCTTC. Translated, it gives CASSPPPGSYNEQFF.